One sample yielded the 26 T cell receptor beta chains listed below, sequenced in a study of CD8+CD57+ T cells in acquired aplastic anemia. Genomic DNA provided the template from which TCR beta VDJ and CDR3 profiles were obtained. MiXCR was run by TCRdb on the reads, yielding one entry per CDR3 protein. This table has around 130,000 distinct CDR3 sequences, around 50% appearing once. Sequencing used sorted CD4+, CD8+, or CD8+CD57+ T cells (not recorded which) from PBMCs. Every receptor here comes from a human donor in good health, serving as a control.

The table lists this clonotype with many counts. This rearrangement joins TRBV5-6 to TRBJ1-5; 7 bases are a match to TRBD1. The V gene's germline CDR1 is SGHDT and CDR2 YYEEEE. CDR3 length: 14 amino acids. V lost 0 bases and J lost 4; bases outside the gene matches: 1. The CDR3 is CASSLADRNQPQHF. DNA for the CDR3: TGTGCCAGCAGCTTGGCGGACAGGAATCAGCCCCAGCATTTT. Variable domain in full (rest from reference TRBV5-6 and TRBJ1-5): DAGVTQSPTHLIKTRGQQVTLRCSPKSGHDTVSWYQQALGQGPQFIFQYYEEEERQRGNFPDRFSGHQFPNYSSELNVNALLLGDSALYLCASSLADRNQPQHFGDGTRLSIL.

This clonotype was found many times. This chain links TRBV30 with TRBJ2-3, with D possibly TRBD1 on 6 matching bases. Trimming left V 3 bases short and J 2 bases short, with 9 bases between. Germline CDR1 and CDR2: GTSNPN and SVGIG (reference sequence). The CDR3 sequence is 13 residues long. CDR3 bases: TGTGCCTGGAGAAGACAGGCCACAGATACGCAGTATTTT. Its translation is CAWRRQATDTQYF.

CDR3 DNA: TGTGCCAGCAGCGTAGATTCTAGCGGGGGGGCCGGCACAGATACGCAGTATTTT. It is translated as CASSVDSSGGAGTDTQYF. The chain employs TRBV9 and TRBJ2-3, with 12 bases matching TRBD2. CDR1 SGDLS and CDR2 YYNGEE come from the germline V gene. The CDR3 runs to 18 residues. The V segment lost 0 bases and the J segment 1 base; nucleotides outside the gene matches: 6.

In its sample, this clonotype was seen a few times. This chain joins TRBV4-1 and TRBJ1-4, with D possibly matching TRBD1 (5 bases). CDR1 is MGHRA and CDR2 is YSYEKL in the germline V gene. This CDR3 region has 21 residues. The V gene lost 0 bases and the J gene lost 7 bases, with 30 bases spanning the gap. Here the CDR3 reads CASSQDAFVAGKAASTEKLFF. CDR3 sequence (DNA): TGCGCCAGCAGCCAAGATGCTTTTGTGGCAGGGAAGGCTGCGTCTACTGAAAAACTGTTTTTT.

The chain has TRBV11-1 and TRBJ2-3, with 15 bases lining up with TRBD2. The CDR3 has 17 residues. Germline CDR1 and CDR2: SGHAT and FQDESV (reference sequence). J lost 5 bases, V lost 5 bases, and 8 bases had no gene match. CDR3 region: CASSKKGLAGGEDTQYF. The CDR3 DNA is TGTGCCAGCAGCAAAAAAGGACTAGCGGGGGGGGAAGATACGCAGTATTTT.

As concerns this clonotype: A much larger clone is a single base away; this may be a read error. CDR3 bases: TGTGCCAGCCGCTTGAACAGGGATGGTGGGGCCAACGTCCTGACTTTC. It codes for CASRLNRDGGANVLTF. The chain joins TRBV5-5 to TRBJ2-6; possible D gene TRBD1, 6 bases. CDR1 SGHKS and CDR2 YYEKEE come from the germline V gene (reference sequence). The CDR3 has 16 amino acids.

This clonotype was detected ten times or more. The DNA for the CDR3 is TGTGCCAGCGGCCTGGGGCACGGTTCACCCCTCCACTTT. It codes for CASGLGHGSPLHF. The genes are TRBV6-1 and TRBJ1-6, with D possibly TRBD1 on 5 matching bases. Germline CDR1 MNHNS, CDR2 SASEGT. The CDR3 totals 13 residues. Deletions cut 8 bases from V and 9 bases from J, with 14 bases between.

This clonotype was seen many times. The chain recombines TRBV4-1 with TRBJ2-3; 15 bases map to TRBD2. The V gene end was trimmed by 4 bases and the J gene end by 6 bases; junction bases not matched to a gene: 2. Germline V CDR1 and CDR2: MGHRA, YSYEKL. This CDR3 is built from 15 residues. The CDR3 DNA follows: TGCGCCAGCAGCCGGACTAGCGGGGGGGGGGATACGCAGTATTTT. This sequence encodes CASSRTSGGGDTQYF.

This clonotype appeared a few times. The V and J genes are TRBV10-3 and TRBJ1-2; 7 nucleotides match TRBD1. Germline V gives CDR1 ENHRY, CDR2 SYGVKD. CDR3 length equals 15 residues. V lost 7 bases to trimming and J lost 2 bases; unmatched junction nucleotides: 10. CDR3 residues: CAINPGDSLNYGYTF. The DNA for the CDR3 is TGTGCCATCAACCCGGGGGACAGCCTAAACTATGGCTACACCTTC.

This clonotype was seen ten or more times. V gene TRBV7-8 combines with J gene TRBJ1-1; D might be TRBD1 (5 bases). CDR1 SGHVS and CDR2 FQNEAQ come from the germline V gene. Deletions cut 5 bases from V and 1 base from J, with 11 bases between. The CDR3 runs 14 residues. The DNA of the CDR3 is TGTGCCAGCAGCACGACAGAACAGAACACTGAAGCTTTCTTT. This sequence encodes CASSTTEQNTEAFF.

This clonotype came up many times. The chain's CDR3 is CASSRLVQETQYF. Written as DNA, the CDR3 is TGTGCCAGCAGCCGCTTGGTCCAAGAGACCCAGTACTTC. The chain combines TRBV13 with TRBJ2-5, with unresolved D. Germline V gene lookup returns CDR1 PRHDT and CDR2 FYEKMQ (reference sequence). There are 13 residues in the CDR3. Trimming pared 5 bases from V and 1 base from J, leaving 8 bases between.

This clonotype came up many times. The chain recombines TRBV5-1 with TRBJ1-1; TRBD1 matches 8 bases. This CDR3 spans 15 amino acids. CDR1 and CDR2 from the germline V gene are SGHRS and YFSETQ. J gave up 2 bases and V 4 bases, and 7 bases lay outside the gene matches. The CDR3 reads CASSRGTGGNTEAFF. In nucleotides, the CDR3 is TGCGCCAGCAGCCGGGGGACAGGTGGAAACACTGAAGCTTTCTTT.

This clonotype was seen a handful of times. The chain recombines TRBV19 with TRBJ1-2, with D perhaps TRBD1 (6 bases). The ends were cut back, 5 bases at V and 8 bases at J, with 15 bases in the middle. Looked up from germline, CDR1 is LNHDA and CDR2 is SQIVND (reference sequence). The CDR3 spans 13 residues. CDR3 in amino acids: CASSPTGATGYTF. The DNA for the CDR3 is TGTGCCAGTAGTCCTACGGGGGCAACCGGCTACACCTTC.

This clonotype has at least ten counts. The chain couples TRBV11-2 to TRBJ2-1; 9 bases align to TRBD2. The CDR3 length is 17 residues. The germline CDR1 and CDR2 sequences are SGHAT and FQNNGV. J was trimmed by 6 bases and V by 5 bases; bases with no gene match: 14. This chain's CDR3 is CASSPERHSGGGNEQFF. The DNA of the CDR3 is TGTGCCAGCAGCCCCGAGCGGCATAGCGGGGGTGGCAATGAGCAGTTCTTC.

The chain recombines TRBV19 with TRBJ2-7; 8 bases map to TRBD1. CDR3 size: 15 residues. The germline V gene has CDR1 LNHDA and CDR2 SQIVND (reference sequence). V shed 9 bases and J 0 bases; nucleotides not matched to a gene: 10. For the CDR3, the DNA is TGTGCCAGCCAGCCCCGGGACAGGAGCTCCTACGAGCAGTACTTC. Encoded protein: CASQPRDRSSYEQYF.

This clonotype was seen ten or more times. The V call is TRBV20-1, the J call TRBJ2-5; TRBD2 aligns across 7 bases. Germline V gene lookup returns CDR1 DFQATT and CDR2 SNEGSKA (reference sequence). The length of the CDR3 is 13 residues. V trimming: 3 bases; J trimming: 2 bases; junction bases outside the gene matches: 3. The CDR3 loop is CSASRGVQETQYF. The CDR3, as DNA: TGCAGTGCTAGTCGGGGGGTACAAGAGACCCAGTACTTC.

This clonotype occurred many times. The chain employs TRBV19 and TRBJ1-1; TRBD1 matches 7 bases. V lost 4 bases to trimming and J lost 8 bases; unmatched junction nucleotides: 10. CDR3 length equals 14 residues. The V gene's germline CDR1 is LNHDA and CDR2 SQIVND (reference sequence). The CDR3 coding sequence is TGTGCCAGTAGTAGAAAACAGGGGTCTTTAGAAGCTTTCTTT. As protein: CASSRKQGSLEAFF.

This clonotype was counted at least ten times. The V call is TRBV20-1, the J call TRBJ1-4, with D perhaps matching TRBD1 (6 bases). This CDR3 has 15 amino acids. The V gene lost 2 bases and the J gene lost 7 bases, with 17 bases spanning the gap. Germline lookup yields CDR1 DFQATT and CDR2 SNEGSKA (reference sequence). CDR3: CSARRSDSVGEKLFF. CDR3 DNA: TGCAGTGCTAGAAGGTCGGACAGTGTGGGTGAAAAACTGTTTTTT.

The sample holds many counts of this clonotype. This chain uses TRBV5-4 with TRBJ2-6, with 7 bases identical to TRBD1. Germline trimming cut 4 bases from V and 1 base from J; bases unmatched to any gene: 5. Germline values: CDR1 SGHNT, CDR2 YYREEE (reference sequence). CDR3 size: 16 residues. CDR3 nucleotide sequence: TGTGCCAGCAGCCCGAACAGGGGTTCTGGGGCCAACGTCCTGACTTTC. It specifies CASSPNRGSGANVLTF.

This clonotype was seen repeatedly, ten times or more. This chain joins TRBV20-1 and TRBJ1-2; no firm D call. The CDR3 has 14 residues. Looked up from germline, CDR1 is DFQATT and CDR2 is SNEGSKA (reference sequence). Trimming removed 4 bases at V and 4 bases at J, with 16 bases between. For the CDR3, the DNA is TGCAGTGCTACAGATAGAGGGTCGGGCTATGGCTACACCTTC. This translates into CSATDRGSGYGYTF.

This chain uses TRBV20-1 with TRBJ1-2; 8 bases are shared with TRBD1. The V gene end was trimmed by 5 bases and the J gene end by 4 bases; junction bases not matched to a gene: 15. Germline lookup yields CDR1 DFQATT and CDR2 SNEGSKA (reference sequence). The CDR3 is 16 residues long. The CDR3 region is CSAWSGQGEEGYGYTF. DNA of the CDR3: TGCAGTGCTTGGTCAGGACAGGGCGAGGAGGGCTATGGCTACACCTTC.

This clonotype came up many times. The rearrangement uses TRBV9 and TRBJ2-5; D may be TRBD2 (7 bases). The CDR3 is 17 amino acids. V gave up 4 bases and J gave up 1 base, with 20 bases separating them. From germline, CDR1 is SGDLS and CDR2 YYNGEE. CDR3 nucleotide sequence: TGTGCCAGCAGCTCCGGGGCCCTGGCGGGGGCCCAAGAGACCCAGTACTTC. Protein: CASSSGALAGAQETQYF.

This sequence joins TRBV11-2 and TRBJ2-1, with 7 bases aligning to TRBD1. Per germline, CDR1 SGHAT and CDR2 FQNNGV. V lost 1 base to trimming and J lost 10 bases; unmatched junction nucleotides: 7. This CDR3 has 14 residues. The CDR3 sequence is CASSLGVRGREQFF. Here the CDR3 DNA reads TGTGCCAGCAGCTTAGGCGTGAGGGGGCGAGAGCAGTTCTTC.

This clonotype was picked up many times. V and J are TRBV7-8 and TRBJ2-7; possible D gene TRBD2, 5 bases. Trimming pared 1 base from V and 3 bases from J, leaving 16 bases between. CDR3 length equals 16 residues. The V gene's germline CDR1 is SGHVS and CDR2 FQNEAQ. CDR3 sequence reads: CASSLGSDSVIYEQYF. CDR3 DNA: TGTGCCAGCAGCTTAGGGTCGGACTCAGTCATCTACGAGCAGTACTTC. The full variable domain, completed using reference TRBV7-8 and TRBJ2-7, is GAGVSQSPRYKVAKRGQDVALRCDPISGHVSLFWYQQALGQGPEFLTYFQNEAQLDKSGLPSDRFFAERPEGSVSTLKIQRTQQEDSAVYLCASSLGSDSVIYEQYFGPGTRLTVT.

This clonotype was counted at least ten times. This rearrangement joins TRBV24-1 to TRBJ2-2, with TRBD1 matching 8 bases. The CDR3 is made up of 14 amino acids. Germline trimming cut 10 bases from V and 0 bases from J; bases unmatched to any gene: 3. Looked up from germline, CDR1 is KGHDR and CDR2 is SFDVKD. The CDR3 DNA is TGTGCCACAGGGGACAGGTCGAACACCGGGGAGCTGTTTTTT. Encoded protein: CATGDRSNTGELFF.

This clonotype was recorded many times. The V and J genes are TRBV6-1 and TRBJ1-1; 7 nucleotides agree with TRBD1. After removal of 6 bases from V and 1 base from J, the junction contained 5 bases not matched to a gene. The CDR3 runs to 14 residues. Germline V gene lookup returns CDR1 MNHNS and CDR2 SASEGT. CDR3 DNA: TGTGCCAGCAGCCCTCGGACAGGGAACACTGAAGCTTTCTTT. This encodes CASSPRTGNTEAFF.